This is a list of T cell receptor beta chains from one sample in a study of T-cell memory formation after mild COVID-19. In TCRdb, the 5' RACE reads were re-called with MiXCR into one record per CDR3 protein. This table has around 450,000 distinct CDR3 sequences, 20% to 25% appearing once. Sequencing used PBMCs or a T cell subset sorted from them (not recorded which). All receptors come from an adult woman who had mild COVID-19 (a few samples of this study predate the infection). Cell type and time point are not known. The CDR3 runs from the conserved cysteine through the conserved F or W. Fields, in order: V gene, D gene, J gene, clone size, CDR3 protein, CDR3 DNA. A D gene is named only where the DNA matches it firmly. Clone size is not always given. Where it is, it says once, few, many or a class for expanded clones.

V gene: TRBV4-2; D gene: -; J gene: TRBJ2-1; clone size: few; CDR3 protein: CASSQDHGRLSYNEQFF; CDR3 DNA: TGTGCCAGCAGCCAAGATCACGGGCGACTCTCCTACAATGAGCAGTTCTTC
V gene: TRBV15; D gene: TRBD1; J gene: TRBJ1-1; clone size: few; CDR3 protein: CATSRDGRGQENEAFF; CDR3 DNA: TGTGCCACCAGCAGAGATGGCCGGGGACAGGAGAATGAAGCTTTCTTT
V gene: TRBV19; D gene: -; J gene: TRBJ2-7; clone size: -; CDR3 protein: CASTPRAGPSYEQYF; CDR3 DNA: TGTGCCAGTACCCCTCGGGCGGGTCCCTCCTACGAGCAGTACTTC
V gene: TRBV9; D gene: TRBD2; J gene: TRBJ2-1; clone size: many; CDR3 protein: CASSVAPSGLLKGEQFF; CDR3 DNA: TGTGCCAGCAGCGTAGCGCCTAGCGGGCTACTCAAAGGAGAGCAGTTCTTC
V gene: TRBV2; D gene: -; J gene: TRBJ2-6; clone size: -; CDR3 protein: CASSRQTSGANVLTF; CDR3 DNA: TGTGCCAGCAGTCGACAGACCTCTGGGGCCAACGTCCTGACTTTC
V gene: TRBV4-3; D gene: -; J gene: TRBJ2-7; clone size: -; CDR3 protein: CASSQVLGGSYEQYF; CDR3 DNA: TGCGCCAGCAGCCAAGTCCTGGGGGGATCGTACGAGCAGTACTTC
V gene: TRBV5-1; D gene: TRBD1; J gene: TRBJ2-1; clone size: -; CDR3 protein: CASSPDRGLVENEQFF; CDR3 DNA: TGCGCCAGCAGCCCGGACAGGGGGCTAGTAGAAAATGAGCAGTTCTTC
V gene: TRBV5-1; D gene: TRBD1; J gene: TRBJ1-3; clone size: -; CDR3 protein: CASSLQGIQSVGNTIYF; CDR3 DNA: TGCGCCAGCAGCTTACAGGGGATCCAGTCGGTCGGAAACACCATATATTTT
V gene: TRBV12-3/TRBV12-4; D gene: TRBD1; J gene: TRBJ2-3; clone size: -; CDR3 protein: CASSFRGQTKTLTDTQYF; CDR3 DNA: TGTGCCAGCAGTTTCAGGGGACAGACCAAAACCTTGACAGATACGCAGTATTTT
V gene: TRBV5-1; D gene: -; J gene: TRBJ1-2; clone size: few; CDR3 protein: CASSPTWTEGYTF; CDR3 DNA: TGCGCCAGCAGCCCGACCTGGACGGAGGGCTACACCTTC
V gene: TRBV29-1; D gene: TRBD1; J gene: TRBJ2-7; clone size: few; CDR3 protein: CSVAGGYEQYF; CDR3 DNA: TGCAGCGTTGCAGGGGGATACGAGCAGTACTTC
V gene: TRBV11-2; D gene: -; J gene: TRBJ1-3; clone size: -; CDR3 protein: CASSLKGTSIRGSGNTIYF; CDR3 DNA: TGTGCCAGCAGCTTAAAGGGGACAAGCATCAGGGGCTCTGGAAACACCATATATTTT
V gene: TRBV10-3; D gene: -; J gene: TRBJ2-7; clone size: -; CDR3 protein: CAISERDYEQYF; CDR3 DNA: TGTGCCATCAGTGAGCGGGATTACGAGCAGTACTTC
V gene: TRBV7-2; D gene: -; J gene: TRBJ2-1; clone size: -; CDR3 protein: CASSFTQKEQFF; CDR3 DNA: TGTGCCAGCAGCTTTACTCAGAAAGAGCAGTTCTTC
V gene: TRBV6-2/TRBV6-3; D gene: TRBD1; J gene: TRBJ1-1; clone size: many; CDR3 protein: CASSYSRGQTEAFF; CDR3 DNA: TGTGCCAGCAGTTACAGCAGGGGGCAAACTGAAGCTTTCTTT
V gene: TRBV5-1; D gene: -; J gene: TRBJ2-3; clone size: few; CDR3 protein: CASSRTIPDTQYF; CDR3 DNA: TGCGCCAGCAGCCGGACTATCCCAGATACGCAGTATTTT
V gene: TRBV12-3/TRBV12-4; D gene: -; J gene: TRBJ1-2; clone size: many; CDR3 protein: CASSPLKGGVAGYTF; CDR3 DNA: TGTGCCAGCAGTCCACTGAAAGGGGGGGTGGCTGGCTACACCTTC
V gene: TRBV20-1; D gene: TRBD2; J gene: TRBJ2-5; clone size: few; CDR3 protein: CSATGTSGQETQYF; CDR3 DNA: TGCAGTGCCACCGGGACTAGCGGACAAGAGACCCAGTACTTC
V gene: TRBV6-2/TRBV6-3; D gene: TRBD2; J gene: TRBJ2-2; clone size: -; CDR3 protein: CASRLSGSTGELFF; CDR3 DNA: TGTGCCAGCCGACTTAGCGGGTCAACCGGGGAGCTGTTTTTT
V gene: TRBV24-1; D gene: -; J gene: TRBJ2-1; clone size: few; CDR3 protein: CATSGAGALLNEQFF; CDR3 DNA: TGTGCCACCAGTGGTGCAGGGGCTCTATTAAATGAGCAGTTCTTC
V gene: TRBV18; D gene: TRBD1; J gene: TRBJ2-7; clone size: -; CDR3 protein: CASSPLQGTSSYEQYF; CDR3 DNA: TGTGCCAGCTCACCCCTACAGGGGACCAGCTCCTACGAGCAGTACTTC
V gene: TRBV12-3/TRBV12-4; D gene: TRBD1; J gene: TRBJ1-2; clone size: few; CDR3 protein: CASRPDRVYGYTF; CDR3 DNA: TGTGCCAGCAGACCGGACAGGGTCTATGGCTACACCTTC
V gene: TRBV18; D gene: -; J gene: TRBJ2-2; clone size: -; CDR3 protein: CASSPDGAMNTGELFF; CDR3 DNA: TGTGCCAGCTCACCCGACGGGGCCATGAACACCGGGGAGCTGTTTTTT
V gene: TRBV15; D gene: TRBD1; J gene: TRBJ1-1; clone size: -; CDR3 protein: CATSSPTGDKDEAFF; CDR3 DNA: TGTGCCACCAGCAGTCCTACAGGGGACAAGGATGAAGCTTTCTTT